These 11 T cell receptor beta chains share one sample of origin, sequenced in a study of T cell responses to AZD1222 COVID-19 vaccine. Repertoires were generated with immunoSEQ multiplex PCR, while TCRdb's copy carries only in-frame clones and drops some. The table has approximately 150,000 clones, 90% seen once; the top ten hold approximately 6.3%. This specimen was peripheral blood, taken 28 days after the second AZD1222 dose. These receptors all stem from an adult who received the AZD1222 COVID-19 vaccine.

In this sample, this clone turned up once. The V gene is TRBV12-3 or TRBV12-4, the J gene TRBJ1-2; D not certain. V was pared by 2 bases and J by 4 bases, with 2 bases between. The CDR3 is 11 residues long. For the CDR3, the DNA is TGTGCCAGCAGTTTATCCTATGGCTACACCTTC. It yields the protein CASSLSYGYTF.

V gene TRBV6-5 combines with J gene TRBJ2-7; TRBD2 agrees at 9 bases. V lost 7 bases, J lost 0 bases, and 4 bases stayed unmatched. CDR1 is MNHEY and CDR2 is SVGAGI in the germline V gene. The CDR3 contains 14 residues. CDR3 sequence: CASTFSGSSYEQYF. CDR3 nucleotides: TGTGCCAGCACCTTTAGCGGGAGCTCCTACGAGCAGTACTTC.

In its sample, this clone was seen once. The CDR3 DNA follows: TGTGCCAGCAGTTTATCTTCAGGTCGTAGCAATCAGCCCCAGCATTTT. Amino acids: CASSLSSGRSNQPQHF. The chain couples TRBV27 to TRBJ1-5; D not certain. The germline V gene has CDR1 MNHEY and CDR2 SMNVEV (reference sequence). The CDR3 has 16 amino acids. V was clipped by 0 bases and J by 0 bases, with 9 bases between them.

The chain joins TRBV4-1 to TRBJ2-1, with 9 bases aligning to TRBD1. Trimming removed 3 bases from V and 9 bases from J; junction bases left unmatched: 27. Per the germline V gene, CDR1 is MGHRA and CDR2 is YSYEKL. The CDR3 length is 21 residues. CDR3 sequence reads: CASSHPVRDRVPMGWVGEQFF. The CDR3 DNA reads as TGCGCCAGCAGCCACCCAGTGAGGGACAGGGTTCCCATGGGTTGGGTTGGTGAGCAGTTCTTC.

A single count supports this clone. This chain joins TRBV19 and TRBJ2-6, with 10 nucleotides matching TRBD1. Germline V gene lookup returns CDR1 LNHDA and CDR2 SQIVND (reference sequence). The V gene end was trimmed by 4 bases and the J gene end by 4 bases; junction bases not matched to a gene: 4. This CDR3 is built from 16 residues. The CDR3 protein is CASSRQGANGANVLTF. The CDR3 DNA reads TGTGCCAGTAGTAGACAGGGGGCGAACGGGGCCAACGTCCTGACTTTC.

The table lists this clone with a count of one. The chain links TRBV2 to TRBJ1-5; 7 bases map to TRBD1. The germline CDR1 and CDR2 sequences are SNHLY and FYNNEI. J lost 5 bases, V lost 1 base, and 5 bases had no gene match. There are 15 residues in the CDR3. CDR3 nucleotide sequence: TGTGCCAGCAGTGAAGACAGGGGACCGTATCAGCCCCAGCATTTT. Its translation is CASSEDRGPYQPQHF.

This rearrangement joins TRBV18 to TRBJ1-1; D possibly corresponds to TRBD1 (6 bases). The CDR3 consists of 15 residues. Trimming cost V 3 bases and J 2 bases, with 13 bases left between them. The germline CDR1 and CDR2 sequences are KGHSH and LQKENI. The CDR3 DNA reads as TGTGCCAGCTCACCGCGGACAGCCGTAAACACTGAAGCTTTCTTT. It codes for CASSPRTAVNTEAFF.

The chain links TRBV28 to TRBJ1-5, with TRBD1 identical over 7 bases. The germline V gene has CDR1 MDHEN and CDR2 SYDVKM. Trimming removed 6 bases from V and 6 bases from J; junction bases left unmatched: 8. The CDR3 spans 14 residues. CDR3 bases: TGTGCCAGCAGCCAGGGGGGTCTTGGTCAGCCCCAGCATTTT. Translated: CASSQGGLGQPQHF.

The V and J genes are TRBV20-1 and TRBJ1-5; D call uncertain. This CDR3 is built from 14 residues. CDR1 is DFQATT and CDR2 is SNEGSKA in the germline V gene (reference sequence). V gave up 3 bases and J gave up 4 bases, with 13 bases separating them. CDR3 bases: TGCAGTGCTAGTATGTCCTTGGGGAATCAGCCCCAGCATTTT. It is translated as CSASMSLGNQPQHF.

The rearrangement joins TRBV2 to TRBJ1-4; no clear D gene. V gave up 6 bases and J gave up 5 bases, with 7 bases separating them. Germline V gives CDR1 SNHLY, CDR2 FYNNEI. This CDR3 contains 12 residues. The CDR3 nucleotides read TGTGCCAGCAGGACGGGGAATGAAAAACTGTTTTTT. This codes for CASRTGNEKLFF.

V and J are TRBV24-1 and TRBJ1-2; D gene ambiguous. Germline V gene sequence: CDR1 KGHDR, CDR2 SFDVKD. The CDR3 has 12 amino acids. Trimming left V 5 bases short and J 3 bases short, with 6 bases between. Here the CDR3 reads CATSGNDYGYTF. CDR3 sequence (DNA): TGTGCCACCAGTGGGAACGACTATGGCTACACCTTC.